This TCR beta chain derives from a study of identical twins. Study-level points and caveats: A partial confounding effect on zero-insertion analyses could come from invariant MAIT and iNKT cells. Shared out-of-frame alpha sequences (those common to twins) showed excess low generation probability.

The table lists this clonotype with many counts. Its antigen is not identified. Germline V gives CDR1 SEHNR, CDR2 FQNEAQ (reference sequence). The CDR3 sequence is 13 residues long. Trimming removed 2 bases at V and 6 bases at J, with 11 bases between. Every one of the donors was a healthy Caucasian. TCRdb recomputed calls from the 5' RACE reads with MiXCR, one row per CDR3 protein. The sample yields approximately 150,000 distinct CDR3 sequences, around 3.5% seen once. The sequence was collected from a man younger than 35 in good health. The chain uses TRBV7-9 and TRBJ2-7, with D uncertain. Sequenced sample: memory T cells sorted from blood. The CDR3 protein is CASSLRADSEQYV. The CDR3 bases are TGTGCCAGCAGCTTACGGGCAGACTCCGAGCAGTACGTC.